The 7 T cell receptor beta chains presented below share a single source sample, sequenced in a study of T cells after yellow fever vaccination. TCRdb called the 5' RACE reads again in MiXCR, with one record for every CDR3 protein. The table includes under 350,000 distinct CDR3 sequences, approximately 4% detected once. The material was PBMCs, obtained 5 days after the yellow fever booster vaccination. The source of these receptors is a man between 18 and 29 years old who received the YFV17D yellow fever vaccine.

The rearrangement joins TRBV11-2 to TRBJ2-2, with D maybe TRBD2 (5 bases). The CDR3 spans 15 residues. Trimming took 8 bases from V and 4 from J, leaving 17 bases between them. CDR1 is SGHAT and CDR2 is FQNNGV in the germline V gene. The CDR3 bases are TGTGCCAGCGGTGGTATTAGGAGGAGCACCGGGGAGCTGTTTTTT. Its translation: CASGGIRRSTGELFF. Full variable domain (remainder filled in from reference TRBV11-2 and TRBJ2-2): EAGVAQSPRYKIIEKRQSVAFWCNPISGHATLYWYQQILGQGPKLLIQFQNNGVVDDSQLPKDRFSAERLKGVDSTLKIQPAKLEDSAVYLCASGGIRRSTGELFFGEGSRLTVL.

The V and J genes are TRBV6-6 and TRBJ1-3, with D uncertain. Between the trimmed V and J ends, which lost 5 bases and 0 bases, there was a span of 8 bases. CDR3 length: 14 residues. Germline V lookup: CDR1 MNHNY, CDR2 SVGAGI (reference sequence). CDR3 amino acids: CASSATVSGNTIYF. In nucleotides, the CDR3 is TGTGCCAGCAGTGCGACGGTCTCTGGAAACACCATATATTTT.

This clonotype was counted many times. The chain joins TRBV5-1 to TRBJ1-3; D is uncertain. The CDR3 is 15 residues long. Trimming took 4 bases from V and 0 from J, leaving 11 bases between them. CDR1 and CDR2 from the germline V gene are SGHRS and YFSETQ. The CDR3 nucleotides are TGCGCCAGCAGCCGAGAACCCCACTCTGGAAACACCATATATTTT. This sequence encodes CASSREPHSGNTIYF. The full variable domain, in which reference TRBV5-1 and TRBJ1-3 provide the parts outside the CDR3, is KAGVTQTPRYLIKTRGQQVTLSCSPISGHRSVSWYQQTPGQGLQFLFEYFSETQRNKGNFPGRFSGRQFSNSRSEMNVSTLELGDSALYLCASSREPHSGNTIYFGEGSWLTVV.

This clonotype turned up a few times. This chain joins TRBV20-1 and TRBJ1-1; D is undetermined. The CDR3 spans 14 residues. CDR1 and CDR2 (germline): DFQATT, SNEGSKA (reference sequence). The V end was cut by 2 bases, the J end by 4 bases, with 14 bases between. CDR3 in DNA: TGCAGTGCTAGATTACCTAAGGGTGTCACTGAAGCTTTCTTT. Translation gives CSARLPKGVTEAFF.

The CDR3 sequence: CSASLAGVDGTQYF. CDR3 DNA: TGCAGTGCTAGCCTAGCGGGAGTTGACGGGACCCAGTACTTC. This chain links TRBV20-1 with TRBJ2-5; 10 bases match TRBD2. The CDR3 has 14 amino acids. The germline V gene has CDR1 DFQATT and CDR2 SNEGSKA (reference sequence). The ends lost 3 bases at V and 7 bases at J; junction bases unmatched: 8.

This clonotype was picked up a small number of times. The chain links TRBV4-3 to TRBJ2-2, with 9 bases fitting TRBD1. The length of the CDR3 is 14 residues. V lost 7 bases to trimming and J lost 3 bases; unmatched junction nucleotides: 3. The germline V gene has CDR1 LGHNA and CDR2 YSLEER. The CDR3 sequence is CASNRGQDTGELFF. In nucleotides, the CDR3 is TGCGCCAGCAACAGGGGGCAGGACACCGGGGAGCTGTTTTTT.

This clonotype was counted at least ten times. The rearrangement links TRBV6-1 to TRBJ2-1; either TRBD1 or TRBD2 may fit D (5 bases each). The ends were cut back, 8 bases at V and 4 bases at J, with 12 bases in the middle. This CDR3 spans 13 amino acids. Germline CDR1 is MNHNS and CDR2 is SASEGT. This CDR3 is CASGGSEYNEQFF. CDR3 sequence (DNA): TGTGCCAGCGGGGGATCGGAATACAATGAGCAGTTCTTC.